The present entry profiles one TCR beta chain with its context. Its antigen is unknown. The data were taken from a study of long-term antiretroviral therapy in people with HIV. General observations from the study: Subsequent to ART, diversity was augmented yet persisted below that of transplant donor controls.

Germline values: CDR1 LGHNA, CDR2 YNFKEQ. This CDR3 region has 17 residues. V was cut by 3 bases and J by 2 bases, with 20 bases left in between. This was the immunoSEQ v3.0 assay at survey level. Sequencing was performed with immunoSEQ multiplex PCR; in TCRdb, only in-frame clones are kept and a portion is missing. The sample yields some 13,000 clones, roughly 80% seen once. Sampling of each donor yielded at least one pre-ART PBMC sample and at least two post-ART PBMC samples. Sequencing was performed on unsorted PBMCs, taken around 8.1 years after starting antiretroviral therapy. The chain carries TRBV4-2 and TRBJ2-7, with D possibly called TRBD1 or TRBD2 (5 bases each). This receptor was identified in a man aged 45 to 65 with HIV. The CDR3 reads CASSHASTGDAAYEQYF. The DNA of the CDR3 is TGTGCCAGCAGCCACGCTAGTACTGGGGACGCCGCCTACGAGCAGTACTTC.